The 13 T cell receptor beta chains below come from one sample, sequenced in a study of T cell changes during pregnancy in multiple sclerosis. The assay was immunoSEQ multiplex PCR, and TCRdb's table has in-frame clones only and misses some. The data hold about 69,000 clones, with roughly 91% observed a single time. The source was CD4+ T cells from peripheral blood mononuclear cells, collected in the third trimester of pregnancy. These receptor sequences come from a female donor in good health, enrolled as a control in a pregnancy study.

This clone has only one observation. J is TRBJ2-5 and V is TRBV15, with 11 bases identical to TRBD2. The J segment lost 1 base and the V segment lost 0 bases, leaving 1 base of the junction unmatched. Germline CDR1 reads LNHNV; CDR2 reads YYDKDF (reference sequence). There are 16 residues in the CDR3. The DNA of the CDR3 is TGTGCCACCAGCAGAGACCTAGCGGGGGGCCAAGAGACCCAGTACTTC. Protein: CATSRDLAGGQETQYF.

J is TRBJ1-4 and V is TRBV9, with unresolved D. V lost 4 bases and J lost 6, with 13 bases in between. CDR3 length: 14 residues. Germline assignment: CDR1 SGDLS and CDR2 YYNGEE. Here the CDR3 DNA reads TGTGCCAGCAGCAAACGTGTCGGAGATGAAAAACTGTTTTTT. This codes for CASSKRVGDEKLFF.

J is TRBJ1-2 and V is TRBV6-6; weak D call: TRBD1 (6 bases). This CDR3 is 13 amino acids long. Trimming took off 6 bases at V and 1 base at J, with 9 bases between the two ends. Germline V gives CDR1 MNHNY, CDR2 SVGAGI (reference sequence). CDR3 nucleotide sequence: TGTGCCAGCAGACGACAGGTTAACTATGGCTACACCTTC. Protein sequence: CASRRQVNYGYTF.

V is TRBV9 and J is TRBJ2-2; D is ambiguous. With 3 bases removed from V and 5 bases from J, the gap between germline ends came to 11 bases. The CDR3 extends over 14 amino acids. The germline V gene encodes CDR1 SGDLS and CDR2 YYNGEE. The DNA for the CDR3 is TGTGCCAGCAGCGCCGCGCCTAAGACCGGGGAGCTGTTTTTT. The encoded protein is CASSAAPKTGELFF.

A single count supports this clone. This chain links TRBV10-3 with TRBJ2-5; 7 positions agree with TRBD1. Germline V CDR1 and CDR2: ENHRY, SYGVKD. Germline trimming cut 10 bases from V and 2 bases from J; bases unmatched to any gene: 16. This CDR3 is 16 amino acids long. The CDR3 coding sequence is TGTGCCACACTCCAGGCCAGACAGGGAATACAAGAGACCCAGTACTTC. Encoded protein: CATLQARQGIQETQYF.

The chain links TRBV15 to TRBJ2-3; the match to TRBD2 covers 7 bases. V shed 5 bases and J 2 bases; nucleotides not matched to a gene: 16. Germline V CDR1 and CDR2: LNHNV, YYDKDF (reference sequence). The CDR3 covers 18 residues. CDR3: CATSRKNTPGLYTDTQYF. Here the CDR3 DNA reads TGTGCCACCAGCCGTAAGAATACCCCGGGACTATACACAGATACGCAGTATTTT.

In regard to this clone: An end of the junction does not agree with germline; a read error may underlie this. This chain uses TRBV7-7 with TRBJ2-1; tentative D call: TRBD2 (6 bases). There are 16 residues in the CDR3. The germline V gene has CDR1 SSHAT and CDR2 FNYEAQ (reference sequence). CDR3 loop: CASSPRSSGNYNEQFF. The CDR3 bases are TGTGCTAGCAGCCCCCGGAGTAGCGGAAACTACAATGAGCAGTTCTTC.

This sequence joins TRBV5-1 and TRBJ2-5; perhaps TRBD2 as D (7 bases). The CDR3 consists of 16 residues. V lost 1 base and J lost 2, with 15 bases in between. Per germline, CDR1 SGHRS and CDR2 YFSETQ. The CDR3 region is CASSLKQGGGQETQYF. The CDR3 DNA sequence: TGCGCCAGCAGCTTGAAGCAGGGAGGGGGGCAAGAGACCCAGTACTTC.

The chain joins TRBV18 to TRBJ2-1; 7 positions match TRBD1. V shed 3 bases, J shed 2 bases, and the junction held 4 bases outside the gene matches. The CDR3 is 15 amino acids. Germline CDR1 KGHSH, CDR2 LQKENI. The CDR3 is CASSPGTATYNEQFF. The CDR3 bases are TGTGCCAGCTCACCCGGGACAGCGACCTACAATGAGCAGTTCTTC.

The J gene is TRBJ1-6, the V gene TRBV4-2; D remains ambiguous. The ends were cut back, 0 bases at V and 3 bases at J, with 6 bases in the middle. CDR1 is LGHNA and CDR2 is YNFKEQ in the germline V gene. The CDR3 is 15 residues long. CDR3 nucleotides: TGTGCCAGCAGCCAAGATCGGAGCTATAATTCACCCCTCCACTTT. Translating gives CASSQDRSYNSPLHF.

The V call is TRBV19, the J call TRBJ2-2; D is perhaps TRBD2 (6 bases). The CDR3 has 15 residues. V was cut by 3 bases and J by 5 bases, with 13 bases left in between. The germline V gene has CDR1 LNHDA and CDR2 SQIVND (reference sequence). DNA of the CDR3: TGTGCCAGTAGTATCGCGGGACTCCGGACCGGGGAGCTGTTTTTT. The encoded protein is CASSIAGLRTGELFF.

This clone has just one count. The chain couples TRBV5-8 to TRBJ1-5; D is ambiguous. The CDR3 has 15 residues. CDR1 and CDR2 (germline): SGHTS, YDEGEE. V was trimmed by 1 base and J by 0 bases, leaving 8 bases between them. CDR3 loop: CASSLRVNSNQPQHF. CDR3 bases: TGTGCCAGCAGCTTGAGAGTTAATAGCAATCAGCCCCAGCATTTT. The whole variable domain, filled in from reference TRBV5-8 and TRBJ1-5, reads EAGVTQSPTHLIKTRGQQATLRCSPISGHTSVYWYQQALGLGLQFLLWYDEGEERNRGNFPPRFSGRQFPNYSSELNVNALELEDSALYLCASSLRVNSNQPQHFGDGTRLSIL.

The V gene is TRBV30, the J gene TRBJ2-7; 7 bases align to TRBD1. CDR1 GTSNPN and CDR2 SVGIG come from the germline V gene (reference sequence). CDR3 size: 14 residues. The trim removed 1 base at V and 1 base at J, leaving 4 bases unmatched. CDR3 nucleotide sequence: TGTGCCTGGAGTGGACAGGGCCTTTCCTACGAGCAGTACTTC. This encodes CAWSGQGLSYEQYF.